These T cell receptor beta chains were read from a single sample in a study of CD8 T cells in Susac syndrome. TCRdb used MiXCR to reprocess the immunoSEQ multiplex PCR reads, holding one entry per CDR3 protein. The profile shows about 290,000 distinct CDR3 sequences, approximately 85% of them singletons. Material for sequencing was CD8+ T cells from PBMCs. The receptors stem from a human donor with multiple sclerosis. The CDR3 runs from the conserved cysteine through the conserved F or W.

j_gene: TRBJ1-2
v_gene: TRBV12-3/TRBV12-4
CDR3aa: CASSLAGQGFNYGYTF

j_gene: TRBJ1-4
v_gene: TRBV2
CDR3aa: CASKETGSNEKLFF

j_gene: TRBJ1-1
v_gene: TRBV19
CDR3aa: CASSAEVNTEAFF

j_gene: TRBJ2-3
v_gene: TRBV7-9
CDR3aa: CASSARLAGGDSTDTQYF

j_gene: TRBJ2-7
v_gene: TRBV25-1
CDR3aa: CASSDLIYEQYF

j_gene: TRBJ2-7
v_gene: TRBV12-3/TRBV12-4
CDR3aa: CASSLRDTRYEQYF

j_gene: TRBJ2-3
v_gene: TRBV21-1
CDR3aa: CASSKALAGGARSTDTQYF

j_gene: TRBJ2-3
v_gene: TRBV29-1
CDR3aa: CSVELLPQSQLAFSTDTQYF

j_gene: TRBJ1-1
v_gene: TRBV11-1
CDR3aa: CASSFLGTEAFF

j_gene: TRBJ2-3
v_gene: TRBV7-3
CDR3aa: CASSLGARGRTDTQYF

j_gene: TRBJ2-5
v_gene: TRBV28
CDR3aa: CASSLVAGGDQETQYF

j_gene: TRBJ1-2
v_gene: TRBV19
CDR3aa: CASSIRGAHGYTF

j_gene: TRBJ2-1
v_gene: TRBV19
CDR3aa: CASSISGGYEQFF

j_gene: TRBJ1-5
v_gene: TRBV6-6
CDR3aa: CASSYSPQIDNQPQHF

j_gene: TRBJ2-7
v_gene: TRBV29-1
CDR3aa: CSVGGTLNSYEQYF

j_gene: TRBJ2-2
v_gene: TRBV19
CDR3aa: CASSIARTGELFF

j_gene: TRBJ2-7
v_gene: TRBV12-3/TRBV12-4
CDR3aa: CASTLERGSFYEQYF

j_gene: TRBJ1-1
v_gene: TRBV6-5
CDR3aa: CASQLRGLSAMNTEAFF

j_gene: TRBJ1-2
v_gene: TRBV6-2/TRBV6-3
CDR3aa: CASRRQNYGYTF

j_gene: TRBJ1-2
v_gene: TRBV10-3
CDR3aa: CAIRRPITSGEFNYGYTF

j_gene: TRBJ2-1
v_gene: TRBV27
CDR3aa: CASSPAAGSYNEQFF

j_gene: TRBJ2-7
v_gene: TRBV13
CDR3aa: CASRERTSSYEQYF

j_gene: TRBJ2-7
v_gene: TRBV3-1
CDR3aa: CASSQDGYRTYEQYF

j_gene: TRBJ2-3
v_gene: TRBV2
CDR3aa: CASSVRGTSGTDTQYF

j_gene: TRBJ2-1
v_gene: TRBV19
CDR3aa: CASSFQGASGNEQFF

j_gene: TRBJ2-1
v_gene: TRBV30
CDR3aa: CAWRDSSYNEQFF

j_gene: TRBJ1-3
v_gene: TRBV6-5
CDR3aa: CASSYGGSGNTIYF

j_gene: TRBJ1-1
v_gene: TRBV6-2/TRBV6-3
CDR3aa: CASSYSIPALNTEAFF

j_gene: TRBJ2-7
v_gene: TRBV27
CDR3aa: CASSLSRGFDRSYEQYF

j_gene: TRBJ2-3
v_gene: TRBV20-1
CDR3aa: CSAGDFYRSTDTQYF

j_gene: TRBJ2-1
v_gene: TRBV28
CDR3aa: CASTRAGRYNEQFF

j_gene: TRBJ2-7
v_gene: TRBV27
CDR3aa: CASSLSFLYEQYF

j_gene: TRBJ2-7
v_gene: TRBV3-1
CDR3aa: CASSRPLAGGFIEQYF

j_gene: TRBJ1-4
v_gene: TRBV20-1
CDR3aa: CSARGRTGTRGVTNEKLFF

j_gene: TRBJ2-1
v_gene: TRBV12-3/TRBV12-4
CDR3aa: CASRSDREYNEQFF

j_gene: TRBJ1-5
v_gene: TRBV21-1
CDR3aa: CASSKYSGAGNNQPQHF

j_gene: TRBJ2-7
v_gene: TRBV11-2
CDR3aa: CASSTPPRYEQYF

j_gene: TRBJ2-5
v_gene: TRBV4-3
CDR3aa: CASSPSAPVGLAGDSRETQYF

j_gene: TRBJ2-7
v_gene: TRBV27
CDR3aa: CASSLVQGLTEQYF

j_gene: TRBJ2-3
v_gene: TRBV30
CDR3aa: CALVRGLGTDTQYF

j_gene: TRBJ1-4
v_gene: TRBV4-1
CDR3aa: CASSQEVGAYGEKLFF

j_gene: TRBJ2-1
v_gene: TRBV4-3
CDR3aa: CASSQDSSGGLNEQFF

j_gene: TRBJ2-7
v_gene: TRBV15
CDR3aa: CATSRDKREQYF

j_gene: TRBJ2-5
v_gene: TRBV27
CDR3aa: CASSLGLAGGAGTQYF

j_gene: TRBJ2-3
v_gene: TRBV29-1
CDR3aa: CSPEGLAGTDTQYF

j_gene: TRBJ1-4
v_gene: TRBV19
CDR3aa: CASRGEKLFF

j_gene: TRBJ1-1
v_gene: TRBV9
CDR3aa: CASSVIWDSDLNTEAFF

j_gene: TRBJ2-7
v_gene: TRBV10-1
CDR3aa: CAITQGGLDF

j_gene: TRBJ2-1
v_gene: TRBV24-1
CDR3aa: CATSDPTGDRFF